Here is one T cell receptor beta chain with its context. The CDR3 runs 15 residues. V dropped 2 bases and J dropped 4; count of bases not matched to a gene: 7. The V gene's germline CDR1 is SGHRS and CDR2 YFSETQ. The data originate from a study of blood T cell repertoires in COVID-19. Libraries were prepared by immunoSEQ multiplex PCR; TCRdb keeps only in-frame clonotypes and omits some of them. The sample consists of approximately 300,000 clones, around nine tenths of them appearing once. The genes are TRBV5-1 and TRBJ2-3; 7 bases agree with TRBD2. Sequencing was done on a sample of PBMCs or T cells enriched from blood (not recorded which). This TCR came from a woman in her thirties who had been exposed to COVID-19. The CDR3 DNA follows: TGCGCCAGCAGCTTAGGCGCGGGGGAGCCAGATACGCAGTATTTT. As protein: CASSLGAGEPDTQYF.